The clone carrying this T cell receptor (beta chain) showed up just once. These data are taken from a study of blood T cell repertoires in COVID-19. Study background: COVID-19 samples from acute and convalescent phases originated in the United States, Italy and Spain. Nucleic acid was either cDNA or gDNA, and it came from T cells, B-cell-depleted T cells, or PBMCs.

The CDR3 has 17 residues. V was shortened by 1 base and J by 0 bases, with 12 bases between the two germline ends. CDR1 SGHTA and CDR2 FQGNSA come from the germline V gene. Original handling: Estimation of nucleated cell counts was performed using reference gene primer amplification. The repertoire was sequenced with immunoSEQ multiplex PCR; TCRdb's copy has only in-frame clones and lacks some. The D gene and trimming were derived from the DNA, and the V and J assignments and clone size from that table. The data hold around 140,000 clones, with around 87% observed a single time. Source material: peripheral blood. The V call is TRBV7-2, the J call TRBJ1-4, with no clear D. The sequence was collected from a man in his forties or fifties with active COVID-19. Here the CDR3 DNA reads TGTGCCAGCAGCTTAGGAAGAGGGATTGCAACTAATGAAAAACTGTTTTTT. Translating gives CASSLGRGIATNEKLFF.